This T cell receptor (beta chain) originates from a study of spatial heterogeneity in lung cancer. About the study: Untreated early-stage non-small cell lung cancer patients, around 72 in total, were the donors.

TCRdb independently ran MiXCR on the 5' RACE reads; one entry per CDR3 protein. The table shows about 52,000 distinct CDR3 sequences, with 6.5% to 7.5% occurring only once. Specified time point: blood at routine non-recurrence follow-up after resection. Tumor, nontumor lung or frozen PBMC supplied whole RNA, sequenced without sorting. This clonotype was picked up many times. Per the germline V gene, CDR1 is SGHTA and CDR2 is FQGNSA. Trimming took 3 bases from V and 4 from J, leaving 6 bases between them. The CDR3 is made up of 12 amino acids. The rearrangement uses TRBV7-2 and TRBJ1-2; D gene ambiguous. The specimen comprised PBMCs, sampled at follow-up. This sequence originates from a female donor with early-stage non-small cell lung cancer. This CDR3 is CASSFSLYGYTF. The DNA of the CDR3 is TGTGCCAGCAGCTTCTCCCTCTATGGCTACACCTTC.